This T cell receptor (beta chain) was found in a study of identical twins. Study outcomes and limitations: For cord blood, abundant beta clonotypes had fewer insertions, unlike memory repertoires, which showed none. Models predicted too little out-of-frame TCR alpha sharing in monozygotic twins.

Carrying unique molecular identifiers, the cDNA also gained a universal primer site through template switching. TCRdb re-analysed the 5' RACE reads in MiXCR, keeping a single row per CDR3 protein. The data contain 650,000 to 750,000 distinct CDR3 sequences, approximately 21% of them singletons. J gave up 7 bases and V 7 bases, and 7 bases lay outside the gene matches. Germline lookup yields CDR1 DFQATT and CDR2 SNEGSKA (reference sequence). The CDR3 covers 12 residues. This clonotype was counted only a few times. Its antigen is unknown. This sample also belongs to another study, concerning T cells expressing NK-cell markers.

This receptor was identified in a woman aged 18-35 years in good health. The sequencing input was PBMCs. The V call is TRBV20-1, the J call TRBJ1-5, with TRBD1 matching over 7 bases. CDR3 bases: TGCAGTGTCCGGGGGACAGAACAGCCCCAGCATTTT. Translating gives CSVRGTEQPQHF.